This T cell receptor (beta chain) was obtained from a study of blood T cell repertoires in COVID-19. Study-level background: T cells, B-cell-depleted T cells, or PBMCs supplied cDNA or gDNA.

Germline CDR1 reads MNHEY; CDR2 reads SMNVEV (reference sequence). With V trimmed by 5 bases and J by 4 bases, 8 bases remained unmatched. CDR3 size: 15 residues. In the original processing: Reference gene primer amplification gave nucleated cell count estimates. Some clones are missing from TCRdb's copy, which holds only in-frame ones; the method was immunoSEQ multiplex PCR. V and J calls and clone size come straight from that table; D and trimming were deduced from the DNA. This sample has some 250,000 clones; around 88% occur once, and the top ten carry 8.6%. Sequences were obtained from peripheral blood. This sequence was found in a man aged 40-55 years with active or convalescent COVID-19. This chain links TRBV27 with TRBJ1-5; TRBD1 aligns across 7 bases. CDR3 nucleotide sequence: TGTGCCAGCAGTGCCTCGACAGGGCCTAATCAGCCCCAGCATTTT. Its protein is CASSASTGPNQPQHF.